The rows below give T cell receptor beta chains drawn from one sample of a study of shared clonotypes between healthy human individuals. The protocol was immunoSEQ multiplex PCR, while the TCRdb copy is restricted to in-frame clones and leaves out a portion. The table shows about 480,000 clones, with roughly 79% occurring only once. Sample: PBMCs. These receptor sequences come from a woman between 40 and 55 years old in good health. Some clones in this sample may be carry-over from other donors' samples. CDR3s include the opening cysteine and the closing phenylalanine or tryptophan. The D gene is left open where the match is weak. Clone size is shown for a subset of rows, as once, few, many or a class of expanded clone.

D gene | J gene | clone size | V gene | CDR3 DNA | CDR3 protein
. | TRBJ2-3 | . | TRBV27 | TGTGCCAGCAGTTGGGGGGTTTCAGATACGCAGTATTTT | CASSWGVSDTQYF
TRBD1 | TRBJ1-1 | . | TRBV5-4 | TGTGCCAGCAGCTTGGGGGACAGGAACACTGAAGCTTTCTTT | CASSLGDRNTEAFF
. | TRBJ1-6 | . | TRBV30 | TGTGCCTGGAGTATCCCCAGGGAGGTCGACAATTCACCCCTCCACTTT | CAWSIPREVDNSPLHF
TRBD2 | TRBJ2-3 | . | TRBV5-1 | TGCGCCAGCAGCTTGACGGGAGGTCGGACAGATACGCAGTATTTT | CASSLTGGRTDTQYF
TRBD1 | TRBJ2-7 | . | TRBV11-3 | TGTGCCAGCAGTAAAGACGGGGACAGCACGATTTACGAGCAGTACTTC | CASSKDGDSTIYEQYF
. | TRBJ1-4 | . | TRBV2 | TGTGCCAGCAGTAATGTGGTAAAACTGTTTTTT | CASSNVVKLFF
. | TRBJ2-2 | . | TRBV5-3 | TGTGCCAGCAGCCAAGATCACGGGAGTACCGGGGAGCTGTTTTTT | CASSQDHGSTGELFF
. | TRBJ1-4 | . | TRBV6-1 | TGTGCCAGCAGTCAAAGTCCCGGGACGGGGATGAAACTGTTTTTT | CASSQSPGTGMKLFF
. | TRBJ2-3 | . | TRBV20-1 | TGCAGTGCTGGACTCTCAGATACGCAGTATTTT | CSAGLSDTQYF
TRBD2 | TRBJ2-2 | once | TRBV18 | TGTGCCAGCTCAGCGCCGGGACTAGCGGACACCGGGGAGCTGTTTTTT | CASSAPGLADTGELFF
TRBD2 | TRBJ2-1 | few | TRBV28 | TGTGCCAGCAGTTCCGACCCAACCCCGTGGACTAGCGGCCGATACGATGAGCAGTTCTTC | CASSSDPTPWTSGRYDEQFF
TRBD2 | TRBJ2-7 | few | TRBV7-8 | TGTGCCAGCAAGCGGGAGCGGAGCTCCTACGAGCAGTACTTC | CASKRERSSYEQYF
. | TRBJ2-2 | . | TRBV6-5 | TGTGCCAGCAGTCGGGGACGGCTAAACACCGGGGAGCTGTTTTTT | CASSRGRLNTGELFF
. | TRBJ2-7 | . | TRBV4-1 | TGCGCCAGCAGCCAAGGAACAGTGGGACTGTACGAGCAGTACTTC | CASSQGTVGLYEQYF
TRBD1 | TRBJ2-7 | once | TRBV2 | TGTGCCAGCAGTGGGGGCGGGACAGGCCTCTACGAGCAGTACTTC | CASSGGGTGLYEQYF
. | TRBJ2-2 | . | TRBV6-4 | TGTGCCAGTCGGCGACATACAAACACCGGGGAGCTGTTTTTT | CASRRHTNTGELFF
. | TRBJ1-6 | many | TRBV7-3 | TGTGCCAGCAGCTTGAGCTCCTATAATTCACCCCTCCACTTT | CASSLSSYNSPLHF
. | TRBJ2-3 | few | TRBV28 | TGTGCCAGCAGTTTAGGCAGTAAAGTCATTAGCACAGATACGCAGTATTTT | CASSLGSKVISTDTQYF
TRBD1 | TRBJ1-2 | . | TRBV5-1 | TGCGCCAGCACCCAGGGGGAGCACTATGGCTACACCTTC | CASTQGEHYGYTF
TRBD2 | TRBJ2-1 | . | TRBV5-1 | TGCGCCAGCAGCTTGGCTTCTAGCGGGACCTACAATGAGCAGTTCTTC | CASSLASSGTYNEQFF
. | TRBJ1-4 | . | TRBV11-2 | TGTGCCAGCAGCTTGATGGCAACTAATGAAAAACTGTTTTTT | CASSLMATNEKLFF
TRBD1 | TRBJ1-4 | . | TRBV7-8 | TGTGCCAGCAGCCCCTGGACAGGGGGAGGTGAAAAACTGTTTTTT | CASSPWTGGGEKLFF
. | TRBJ2-3 | . | TRBV9 | TGTGCCAGCAGCGTAAGGGGGGGGACAGATACGCAGTATTTT | CASSVRGGTDTQYF
TRBD1 | TRBJ1-5 | . | TRBV28 | TGTGCCAGCAGTCCATCGGACAGGGAGTGGCAGCCCCAGCATTTT | CASSPSDREWQPQHF
. | TRBJ1-1 | . | TRBV14 | TGTGCCAGCAGCCAAGGAGGTGTGACAAGAGCTTTCTTT | CASSQGGVTRAFF
. | TRBJ1-5 | . | TRBV19 | TGTGCCAGTAGTATGGGGCTAGATCAGCCCCAGCATTTT | CASSMGLDQPQHF
. | TRBJ2-5 | few | TRBV2 | TGTGCCAGCAGTGGGGGGAACCGACGGGAGACCCAGTACTTC | CASSGGNRRETQYF
TRBD2 | TRBJ2-1 | . | TRBV5-1 | TGCGCCAGCAGCTTGGTTCCTAGCGGGGGATACAATGAGCAGTTCTTC | CASSLVPSGGYNEQFF
. | TRBJ2-5 | . | TRBV5-1 | TGCGCCAGCAGGCCCGGGACCCCCAGGGAGACCCAGTACTTC | CASRPGTPRETQYF
TRBD2 | TRBJ2-1 | . | TRBV27 | TGTGCCAGCAGTTTAGTTGCGGGAGGGGGCGCCTACAATGAGCAGTTCTTC | CASSLVAGGGAYNEQFF
. | TRBJ1-2 | . | TRBV13 | TGTGCCAGCAGCAACAGGCTAGACTATGGCTACACCTTC | CASSNRLDYGYTF
. | TRBJ2-3 | . | TRBV19 | TGTGCCAGTAGTATAAACGGGATATTGGATACGCAGTATTTT | CASSINGILDTQYF
TRBD1 | TRBJ1-1 | . | TRBV19 | TGTGCCAGTACCCCCGTACAGGGGAAGGTCACTGAAGCTTTCTTT | CASTPVQGKVTEAFF
. | TRBJ2-7 | . | TRBV30 | TGTGCGGGAGGCCTCGGCCCCGGGGACGAGCAGTACTTC | CAGGLGPGDEQYF
TRBD2 | TRBJ2-5 | . | TRBV29-1 | TGCAGCGTCTTGGGGGGGGAGACCCAGTACTTC | CSVLGGETQYF
. | TRBJ2-1 | few | TRBV7-2 | TGTGCCAGCAGGAGGGGGGACAATGAGCAGTTCTTC | CASRRGDNEQFF
TRBD1 | TRBJ1-2 | . | TRBV30 | TGTGCCCGGCAGGGGGGACACTATGGCTACACCTTC | CARQGGHYGYTF
. | TRBJ2-1 | . | TRBV6-6 | TGTGCCAGCAGTTACTCGCGGGACTCCTACAATGAGCAGTTCTTC | CASSYSRDSYNEQFF
TRBD2 | TRBJ2-7 | . | TRBV5-6 | TGTGCCAGCAGCCTTTCTAGCGGGAAGGCCCTACGAGAGCAGTACTTC | CASSLSSGKALREQYF
TRBD1 | TRBJ1-6 | . | TRBV18 | TGTGCCAGCTCCGCGACAGGGGAGAGAGATAATTCACCCCTCCACTTT | CASSATGERDNSPLHF
. | TRBJ1-1 | . | TRBV6-5 | TGTGCCAGCAGTTACTCCATCGGGGGAGTAACTGAAGCTTTCTTT | CASSYSIGGVTEAFF
. | TRBJ2-6 | . | TRBV6-5 | TGTGCCAGCAATCTCGCGGGGGGGGCCAACGTCCTGACTTTC | CASNLAGGANVLTF
. | TRBJ2-5 | . | TRBV15 | TGTGCCACCAGTCAAGAGATTTTCGAGACCCAGTACTTC | CATSQEIFETQYF
. | TRBJ2-5 | few | TRBV18 | TGTGCCAGCTCTCCCTCTAGCGCCCCGGGAGAGACCCAGTACTTC | CASSPSSAPGETQYF
. | TRBJ2-5 | . | TRBV18 | TGTGCCAGCTCACCACCGATAGGAGTGGAGACCCAGTACTTC | CASSPPIGVETQYF
. | TRBJ1-1 | . | TRBV7-2 | TGTGCCAGCAGCTTAGGGTATGGGTCCAGGAGCACTGAAGCTTTCTTT | CASSLGYGSRSTEAFF
. | TRBJ1-3 | once | TRBV28 | TGTGCCAGCAGCCCTACGAGGGACTCTGGAAACACCATATATTTT | CASSPTRDSGNTIYF
. | TRBJ2-7 | once | TRBV28 | TGTGCCAGCAGTTTAGCCAGGGGGGTGGAGTACTTC | CASSLARGVEYF
. | TRBJ1-2 | . | TRBV19 | TGTGCCAGTAGTATCGGGAGGACCTATGGCTACACCTTC | CASSIGRTYGYTF